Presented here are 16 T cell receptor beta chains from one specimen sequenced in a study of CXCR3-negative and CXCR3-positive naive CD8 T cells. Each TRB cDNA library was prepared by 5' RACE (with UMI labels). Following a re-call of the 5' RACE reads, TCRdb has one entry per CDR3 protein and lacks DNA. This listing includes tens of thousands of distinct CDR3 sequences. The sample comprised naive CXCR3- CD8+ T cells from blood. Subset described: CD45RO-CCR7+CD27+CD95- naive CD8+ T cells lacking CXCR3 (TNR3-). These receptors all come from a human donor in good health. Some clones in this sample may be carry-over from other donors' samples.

The CDR3 loop reads CASSQGWAYNEQFF. V gene TRBV3-1 combines with J gene TRBJ2-1. This CDR3 has 14 amino acids. Germline V gene sequence: CDR1 LGHDT, CDR2 YNNKEL (reference sequence).

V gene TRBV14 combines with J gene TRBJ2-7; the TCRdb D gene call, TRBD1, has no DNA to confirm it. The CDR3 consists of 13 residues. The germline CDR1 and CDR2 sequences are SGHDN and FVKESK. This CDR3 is CASRPLGSYEQYF.

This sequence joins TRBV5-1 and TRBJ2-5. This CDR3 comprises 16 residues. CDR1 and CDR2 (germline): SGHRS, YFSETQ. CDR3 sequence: CASSLSYSFGTETQYF. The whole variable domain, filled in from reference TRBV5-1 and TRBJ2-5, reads KAGVTQTPRYLIKTRGQQVTLSCSPISGHRSVSWYQQTPGQGLQFLFEYFSETQRNKGNFPGRFSGRQFSNSRSEMNVSTLELGDSALYLCASSLSYSFGTETQYFGPGTRLLVL.

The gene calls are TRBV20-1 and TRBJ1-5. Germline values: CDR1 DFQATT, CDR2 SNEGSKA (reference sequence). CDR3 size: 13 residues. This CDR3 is CSAREDSNQPQHF.

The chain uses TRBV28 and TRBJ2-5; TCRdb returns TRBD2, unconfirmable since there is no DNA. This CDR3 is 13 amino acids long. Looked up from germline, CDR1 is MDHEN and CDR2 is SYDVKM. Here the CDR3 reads CASSLEAQETQYF.

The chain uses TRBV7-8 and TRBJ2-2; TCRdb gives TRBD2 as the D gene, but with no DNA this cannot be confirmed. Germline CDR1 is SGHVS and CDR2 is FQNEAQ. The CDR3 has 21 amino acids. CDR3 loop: CASSLDGVLGLAGVRTGELFF.

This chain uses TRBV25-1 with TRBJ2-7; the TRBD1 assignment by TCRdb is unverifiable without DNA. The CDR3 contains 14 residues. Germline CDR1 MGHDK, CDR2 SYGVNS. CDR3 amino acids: CASSEFGGTCEQYF.

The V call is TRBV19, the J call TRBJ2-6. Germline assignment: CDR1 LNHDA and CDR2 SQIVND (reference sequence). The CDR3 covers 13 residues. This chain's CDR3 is CASSRGGANVLTF. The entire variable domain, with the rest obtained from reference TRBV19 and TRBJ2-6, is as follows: DGGITQSPKYLFRKEGQNVTLSCEQNLNHDAMYWYRQDPGQGLRLIYYSQIVNDFQKGDIAEGYSVSREKKESFPLTVTSAQKNPTAFYLCASSRGGANVLTFGAGSRLTVL.

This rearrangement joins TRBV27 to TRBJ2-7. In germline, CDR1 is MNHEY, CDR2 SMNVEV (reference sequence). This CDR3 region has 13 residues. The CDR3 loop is CASRRGNSYEQYF.

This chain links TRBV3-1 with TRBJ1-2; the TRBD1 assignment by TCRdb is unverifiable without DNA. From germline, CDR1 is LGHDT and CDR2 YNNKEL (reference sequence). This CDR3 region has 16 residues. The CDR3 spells CASSQDTDRIVGGYTF.

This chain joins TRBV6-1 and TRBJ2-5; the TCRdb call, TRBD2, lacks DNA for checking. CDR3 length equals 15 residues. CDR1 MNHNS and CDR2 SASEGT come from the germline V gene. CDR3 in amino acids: CASSLAGAPQETQYF.

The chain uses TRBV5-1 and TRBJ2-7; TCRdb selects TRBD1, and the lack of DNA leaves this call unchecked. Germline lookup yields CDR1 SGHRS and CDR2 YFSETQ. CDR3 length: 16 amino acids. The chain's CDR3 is CASSLGPPGGVYEQYF.

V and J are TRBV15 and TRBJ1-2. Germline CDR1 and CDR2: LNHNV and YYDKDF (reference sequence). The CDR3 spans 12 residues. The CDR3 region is CATSSPRYGYSF.

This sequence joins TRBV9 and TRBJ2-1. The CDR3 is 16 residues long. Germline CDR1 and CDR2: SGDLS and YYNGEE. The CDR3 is CASSSPTGGSYNEQFF.

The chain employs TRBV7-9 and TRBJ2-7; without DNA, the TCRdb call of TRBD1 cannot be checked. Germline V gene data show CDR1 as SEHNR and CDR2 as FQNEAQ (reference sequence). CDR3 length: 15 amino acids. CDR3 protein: CASSLSPRGQGEQYF.

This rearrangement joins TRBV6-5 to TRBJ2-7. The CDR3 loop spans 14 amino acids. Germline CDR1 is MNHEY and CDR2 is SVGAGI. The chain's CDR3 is CASSYSGSAYEQYF.